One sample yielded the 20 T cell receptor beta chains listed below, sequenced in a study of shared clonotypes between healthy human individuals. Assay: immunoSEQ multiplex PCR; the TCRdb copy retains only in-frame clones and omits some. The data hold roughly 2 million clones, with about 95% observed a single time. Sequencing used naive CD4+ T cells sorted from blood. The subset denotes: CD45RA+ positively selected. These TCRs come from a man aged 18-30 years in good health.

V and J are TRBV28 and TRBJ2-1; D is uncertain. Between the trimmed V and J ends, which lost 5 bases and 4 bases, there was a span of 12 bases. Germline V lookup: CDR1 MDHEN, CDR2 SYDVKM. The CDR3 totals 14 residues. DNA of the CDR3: TGTGCCAGCAGTCAAACACCCATTTACAATGAGCAGTTCTTC. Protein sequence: CASSQTPIYNEQFF.

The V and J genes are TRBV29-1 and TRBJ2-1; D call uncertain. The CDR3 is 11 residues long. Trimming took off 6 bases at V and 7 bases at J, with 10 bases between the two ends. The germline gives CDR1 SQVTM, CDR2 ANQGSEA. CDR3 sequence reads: CSVLIRNEQFF. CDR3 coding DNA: TGCAGCGTCTTGATAAGGAATGAGCAGTTCTTC.

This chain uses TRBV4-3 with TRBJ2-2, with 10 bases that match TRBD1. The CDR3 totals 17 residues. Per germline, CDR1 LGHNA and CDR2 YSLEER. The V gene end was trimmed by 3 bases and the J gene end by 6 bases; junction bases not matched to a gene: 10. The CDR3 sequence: CASSQQTGGISAGELFF. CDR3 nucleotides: TGCGCCAGCAGCCAGCAGACAGGGGGCATATCGGCCGGGGAGCTGTTTTTT.

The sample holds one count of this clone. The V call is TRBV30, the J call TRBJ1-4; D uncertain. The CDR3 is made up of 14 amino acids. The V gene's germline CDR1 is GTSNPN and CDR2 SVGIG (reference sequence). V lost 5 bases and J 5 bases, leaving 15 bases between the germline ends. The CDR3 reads CAWGTGFTNEKLFF. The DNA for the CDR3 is TGTGCCTGGGGAACGGGGTTCACGAATGAAAAACTGTTTTTT.

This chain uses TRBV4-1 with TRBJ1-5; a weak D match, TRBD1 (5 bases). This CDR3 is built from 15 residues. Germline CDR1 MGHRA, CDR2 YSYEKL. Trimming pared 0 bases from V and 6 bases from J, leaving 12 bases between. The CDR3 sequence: CASSQDPQGLQPQHF. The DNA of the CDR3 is TGCGCCAGCAGCCAAGATCCCCAGGGACTTCAGCCCCAGCATTTT.

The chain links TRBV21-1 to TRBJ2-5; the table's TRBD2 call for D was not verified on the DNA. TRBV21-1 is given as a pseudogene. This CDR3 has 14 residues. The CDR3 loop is CASSKDRGQETQYF. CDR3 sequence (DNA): TGTGCCAGCAGCAAAGACCGAGGCCAAGAGACCCAGTACTTC.

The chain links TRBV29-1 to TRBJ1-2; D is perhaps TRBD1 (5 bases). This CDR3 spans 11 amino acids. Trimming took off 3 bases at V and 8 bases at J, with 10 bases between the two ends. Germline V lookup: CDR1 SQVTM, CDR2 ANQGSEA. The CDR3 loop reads CSVDRVDGYTF. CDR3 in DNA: TGCAGCGTTGACAGGGTTGACGGCTACACCTTC.

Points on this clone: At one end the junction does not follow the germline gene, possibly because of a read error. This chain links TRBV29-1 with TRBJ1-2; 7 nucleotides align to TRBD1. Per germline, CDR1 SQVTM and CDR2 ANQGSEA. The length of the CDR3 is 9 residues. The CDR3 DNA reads TGCAGCGTTGGACAGGGTCTGGACTTC. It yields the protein CSVGQGLDF.

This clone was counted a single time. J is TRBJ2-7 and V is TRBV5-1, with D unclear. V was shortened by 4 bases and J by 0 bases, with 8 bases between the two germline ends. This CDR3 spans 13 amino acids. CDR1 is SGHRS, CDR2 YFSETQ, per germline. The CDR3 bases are TGCGCCAGCAGCCCAACTGGCTCCTACGAGCAGTACTTC. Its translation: CASSPTGSYEQYF.

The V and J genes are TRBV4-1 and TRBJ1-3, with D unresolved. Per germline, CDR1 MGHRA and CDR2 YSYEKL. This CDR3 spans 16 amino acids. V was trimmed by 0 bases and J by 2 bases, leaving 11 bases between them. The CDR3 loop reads CASSQESSRPGNTIYF. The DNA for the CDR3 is TGCGCCAGCAGCCAAGAGTCGTCCAGGCCTGGAAACACCATATATTTT.

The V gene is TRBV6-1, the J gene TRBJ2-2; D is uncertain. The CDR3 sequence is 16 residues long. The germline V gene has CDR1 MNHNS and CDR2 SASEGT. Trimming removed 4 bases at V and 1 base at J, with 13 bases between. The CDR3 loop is CASSVVLILNTGELFF. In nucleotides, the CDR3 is TGTGCCAGCAGTGTGGTATTGATCCTGAACACCGGGGAGCTGTTTTTT.

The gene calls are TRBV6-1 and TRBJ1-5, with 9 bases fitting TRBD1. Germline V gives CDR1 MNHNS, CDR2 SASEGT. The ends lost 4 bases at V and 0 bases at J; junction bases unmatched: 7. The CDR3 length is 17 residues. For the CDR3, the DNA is TGTGCCAGCAGTGGTTTAACAGGGGGCTCTAGCAATCAGCCCCAGCATTTT. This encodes CASSGLTGGSSNQPQHF.

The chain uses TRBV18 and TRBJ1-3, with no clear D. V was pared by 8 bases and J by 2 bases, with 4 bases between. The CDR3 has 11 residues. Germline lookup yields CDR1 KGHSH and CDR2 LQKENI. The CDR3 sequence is CASRPGNTIYF. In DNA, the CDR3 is TGTGCCAGCCGACCTGGAAACACCATATATTTT.

The CDR3 spells CASSSQGLGVGAFF. In DNA, the CDR3 is TGTGCCAGTAGTTCACAGGGGCTGGGGGTTGGAGCTTTCTTT. The rearrangement links TRBV19 to TRBJ1-1; 7 positions match TRBD1. The V gene's germline CDR1 is LNHDA and CDR2 SQIVND (reference sequence). The CDR3 totals 14 residues. V trimming: 5 bases; J trimming: 10 bases; junction bases outside the gene matches: 13.

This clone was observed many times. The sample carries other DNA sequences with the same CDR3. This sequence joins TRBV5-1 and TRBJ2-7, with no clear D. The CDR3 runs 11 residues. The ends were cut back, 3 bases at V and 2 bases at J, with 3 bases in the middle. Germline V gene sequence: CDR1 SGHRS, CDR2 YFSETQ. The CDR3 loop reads CASSSAYEQYF. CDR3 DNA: TGCGCCAGCAGCTCGGCCTACGAGCAGTACTTC.

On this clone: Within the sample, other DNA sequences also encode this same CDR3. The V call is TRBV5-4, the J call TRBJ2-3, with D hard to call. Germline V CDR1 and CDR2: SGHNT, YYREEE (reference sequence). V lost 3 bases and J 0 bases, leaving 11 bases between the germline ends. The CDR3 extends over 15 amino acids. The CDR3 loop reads CASSSDVTSTDTQYF. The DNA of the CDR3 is TGTGCCAGCAGCTCCGACGTGACTAGCACAGATACGCAGTATTTT.

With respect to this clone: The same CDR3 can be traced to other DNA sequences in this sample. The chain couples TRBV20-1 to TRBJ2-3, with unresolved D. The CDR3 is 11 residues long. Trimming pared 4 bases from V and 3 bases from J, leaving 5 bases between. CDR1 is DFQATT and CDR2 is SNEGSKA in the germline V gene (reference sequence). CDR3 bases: TGCAGTGCTACTGGGACAGATACGCAGTATTTT. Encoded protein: CSATGTDTQYF.

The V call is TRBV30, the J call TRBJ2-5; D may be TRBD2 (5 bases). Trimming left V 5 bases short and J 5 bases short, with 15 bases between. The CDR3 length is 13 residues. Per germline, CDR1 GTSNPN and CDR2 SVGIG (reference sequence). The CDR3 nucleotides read TGTGCCTGGGGGTCCCGGAGGCGTGAGACCCAGTACTTC. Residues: CAWGSRRRETQYF.

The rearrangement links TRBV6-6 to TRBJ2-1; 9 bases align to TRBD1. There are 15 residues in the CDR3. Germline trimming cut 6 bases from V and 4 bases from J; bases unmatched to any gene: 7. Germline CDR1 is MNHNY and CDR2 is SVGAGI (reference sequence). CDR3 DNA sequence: TGTGCCAGCAGAACCGGACAGGGGAATTACAATGAGCAGTTCTTC. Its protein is CASRTGQGNYNEQFF.

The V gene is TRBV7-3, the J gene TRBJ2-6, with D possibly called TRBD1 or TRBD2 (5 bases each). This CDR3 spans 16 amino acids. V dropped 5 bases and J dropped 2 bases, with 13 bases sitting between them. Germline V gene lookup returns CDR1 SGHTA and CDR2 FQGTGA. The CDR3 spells CASSPGTRTGANVLTF. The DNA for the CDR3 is TGTGCCAGCAGCCCGGGGACGAGGACTGGGGCCAACGTCCTGACTTTC.